The sequence of this T cell receptor beta chain was determined in a study of response to subunit inactivated influenza vaccine. A word on this clonotype: Its antigen is undetermined.

Study outcomes and limitations: New T cells are recruited in small numbers by each seasonal influenza vaccination, according to the authors' suggestion.

A single record per CDR3 protein comes from TCRdb applying MiXCR to the RT-PCR reads. The profile covers hundreds of thousands of distinct CDR3 sequences, with over 25% appearing a single time and approximately 2% taken by the ten largest. This CDR3 spans 16 amino acids. Germline CDR1 reads SGHTA; CDR2 reads FQGTGA. Trimming cost V 1 base and J 6 bases, with 15 bases left between them. Sequencing used CD4+ T cells sorted from PBMCs, obtained 5 days after vaccination. This chain uses TRBV7-3 with TRBJ2-2; D tentatively fits TRBD1 or TRBD2 (6 bases each). This receptor was obtained from a man aged 45-65 years who received an inactivated influenza vaccine. The CDR3 DNA follows: TGTGCCAGCAGCTTAAACGGGGGCAGAGTGGCCGGGGAGCTGTTTTTT. Amino acids: CASSLNGGRVAGELFF.